This is a list of T cell receptor beta chains from one sample in a study of T cells after yellow fever vaccination. TCRdb re-derived calls from the 5' RACE reads in MiXCR, one entry per CDR3 protein. The sample contains 500,000 to 650,000 distinct CDR3 sequences, roughly 12% of which appear only once. The sample was PBMCs, taken on the day of the yellow fever booster vaccination. All receptors derive from a young man who received the YFV17D yellow fever vaccine. CDR3s include the opening cysteine and the closing phenylalanine or tryptophan. A D gene is named only where the DNA matches it firmly. Clone size appears in some rows only: once, few, many, or a class for an expanded clone.

cdr3_nt cdr3_aa j_call cdr3_length v_call clone_size d_call
TGTGCCAGCAGCCATAAATGGGGAGACACTGAAGCTTTCTTT CASSHKWGDTEAFF TRBJ1-1 14 TRBV14 few -
TGTGCCAGCAGTTTCTCACTCCCGAAACCCATGAACACTGAAGCTTTCTTT CASSFSLPKPMNTEAFF TRBJ1-1 17 TRBV12-3/TRBV12-4 few -
TGCAGCGTTGAGCCCCCTACGGCAGATACGCAGTATTTT CSVEPPTADTQYF TRBJ2-3 13 TRBV29-1 - -
TGTGCCAGCAGCCGAGGGGCAGGGGTTACCGGGGAGCTGTTTTTT CASSRGAGVTGELFF TRBJ2-2 15 TRBV28 many -
TGCAGCGTTGATTTAGGTGGGATGGGGACAGATACGCAGTATTTT CSVDLGGMGTDTQYF TRBJ2-3 15 TRBV29-1 few -
TGTGCCAGCAGTTACGCCCCGTTAGGGGAGACCCAGTACTTC CASSYAPLGETQYF TRBJ2-5 14 TRBV6-5 - -
TGCGCCAGCAGCTTGGTTCGTGCCGGGAGGCAGGAGACCCAGTACTTC CASSLVRAGRQETQYF TRBJ2-5 16 TRBV5-1 - TRBD2
TGTGCCAGCAGTTACCCCCGGACCCCTAGGACCCGGGCCGTATACAATGAGCAGTTCTTC CASSYPRTPRTRAVYNEQFF TRBJ2-1 20 TRBV6-7 - -
TGTGCCAGCAGTTTCACTAGGACAGGGGCGGACGAGCAGTACTTC CASSFTRTGADEQYF TRBJ2-7 15 TRBV27 many TRBD1
TGTGCCAGCAGCCTCACCGGAGAGAACACCGGGGAGCTGTTTTTT CASSLTGENTGELFF TRBJ2-2 15 TRBV4-2 many -
TGTGCCAGCAGTGAGCAAGGTGCCGGGGAGCTGTTTTTT CASSEQGAGELFF TRBJ2-2 13 TRBV2 many -
TGCAGTGCTAGACCAGATCCGAACACTGAAGCTTTCTTT CSARPDPNTEAFF TRBJ1-1 13 TRBV20-1 - -
TGTGCCAGCAGCTTGGATATAGCGGGAGGTGGATATTTAGAGACCCAGTACTTC CASSLDIAGGGYLETQYF TRBJ2-5 18 TRBV5-5 once TRBD2
TGTGCCAGCTCGCCGCGGACTAGCGGGAAAACAGACTCCTACAATGAGCAGTTCTTC CASSPRTSGKTDSYNEQFF TRBJ2-1 19 TRBV18 few TRBD2
TGTGCCAGCAGCTTTTCATTCAGTCCTAGCGGGAGGCCTCCCTACAATGAGCAGTTCTTC CASSFSFSPSGRPPYNEQFF TRBJ2-1 20 TRBV11-2 - TRBD2
TGTGCCATCCCCGCTACCACGGATATTGAATCCTACGAGCAGTACTTC CAIPATTDIESYEQYF TRBJ2-7 16 TRBV19 few -
TGTGCCAGCAGCGACGAAGCGGACTCCCTTATCTACGGGGATGAGCAGTTCTTC CASSDEADSLIYGDEQFF TRBJ2-1 18 TRBV11-1 few -
TGTGCCAGCAGCTCCCCCCCGGGCCGTGAGGCAGATACGCAGTATTTT CASSSPPGREADTQYF TRBJ2-3 16 TRBV5-4 few -
TGTGCCAGCAGCTTAACCCCCGGGACTAGCGGGAGGTCGAACACCGGGGAGCTGTTTTTT CASSLTPGTSGRSNTGELFF TRBJ2-2 20 TRBV13 - TRBD2
TGTGCCAGCAGTCAAGGAGTCTATGGCTACACCTTC CASSQGVYGYTF TRBJ1-2 12 TRBV28 many -